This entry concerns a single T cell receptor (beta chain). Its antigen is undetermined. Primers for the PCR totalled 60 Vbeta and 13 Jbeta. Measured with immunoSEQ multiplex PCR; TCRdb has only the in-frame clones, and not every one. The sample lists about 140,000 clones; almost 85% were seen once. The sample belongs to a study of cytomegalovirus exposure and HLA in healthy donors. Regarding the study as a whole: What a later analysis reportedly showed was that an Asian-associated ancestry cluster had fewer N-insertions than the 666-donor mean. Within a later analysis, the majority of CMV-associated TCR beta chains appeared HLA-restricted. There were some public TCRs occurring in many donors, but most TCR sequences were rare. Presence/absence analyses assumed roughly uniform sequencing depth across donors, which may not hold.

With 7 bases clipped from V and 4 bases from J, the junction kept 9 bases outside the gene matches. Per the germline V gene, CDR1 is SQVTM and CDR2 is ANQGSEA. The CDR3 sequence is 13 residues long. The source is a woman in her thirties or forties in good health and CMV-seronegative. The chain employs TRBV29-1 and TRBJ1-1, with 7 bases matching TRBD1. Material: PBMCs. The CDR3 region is CSASGQGGTEAFF. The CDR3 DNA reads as TGCAGCGCGTCGGGGCAGGGGGGCACTGAAGCTTTCTTT.